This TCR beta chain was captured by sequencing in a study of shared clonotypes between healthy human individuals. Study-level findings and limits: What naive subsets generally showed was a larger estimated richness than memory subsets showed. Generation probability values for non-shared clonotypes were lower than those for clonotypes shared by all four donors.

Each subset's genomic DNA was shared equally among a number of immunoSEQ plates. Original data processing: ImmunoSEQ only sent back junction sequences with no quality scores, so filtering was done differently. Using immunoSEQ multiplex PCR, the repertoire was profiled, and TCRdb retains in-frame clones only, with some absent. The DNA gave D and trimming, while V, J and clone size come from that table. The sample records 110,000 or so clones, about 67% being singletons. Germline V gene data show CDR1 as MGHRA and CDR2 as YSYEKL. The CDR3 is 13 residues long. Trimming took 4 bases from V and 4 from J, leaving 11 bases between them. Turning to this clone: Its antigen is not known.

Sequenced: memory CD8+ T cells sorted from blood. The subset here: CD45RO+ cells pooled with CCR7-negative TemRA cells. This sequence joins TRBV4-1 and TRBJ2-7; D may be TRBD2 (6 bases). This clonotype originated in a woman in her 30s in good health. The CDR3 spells CASSPMEGYEQYF. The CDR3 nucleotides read TGCGCCAGCAGCCCGATGGAGGGATACGAGCAGTACTTC.